This TCR beta chain was documented in a study of T-cell memory formation after mild COVID-19. The wider study: Across donors, TCR clusters were largely donor specific.

Points on this clonotype: The antigen is not known.

Study-wide findings and caveats: Clones that shrank (day 15 to 85) were balanced CD4/CD8, whereas later expanders leaned CD4+. Clones which contracted sat mainly in CM and EM if CD4+, and in EMRA if CD8+. Certain responding clones were present in pre-infection memory, suggesting participation of cross-reactive memory.

The V and J ends lost 6 bases and 1 base respectively, with 9 bases between them. CDR1 is LNHDA, CDR2 SQIVND, per germline (reference sequence). The CDR3 is 13 residues long. TCRdb re-analysed the 5' RACE reads in MiXCR, keeping a single row per CDR3 protein. The sample lists approximately 430,000 distinct CDR3 sequences; about a quarter were seen once. Sequenced input: PBMCs or a T cell subset sorted from them (not recorded which). The TCR was taken from an adult woman who had mild COVID-19 (a few samples of this study predate the infection). Cell type and time point are not known. This sequence joins TRBV19 and TRBJ1-1; tentatively, D is TRBD1 (6 bases). In nucleotides, the CDR3 is TGTGCCAGTAGGGACAGAAAGAACACTGAAGCTTTCTTT. Translation: CASRDRKNTEAFF.